This section outlines one T cell receptor beta chain sequence together with its context. The data originate from a study of monozygotic twins with cystic fibrosis. Libraries were prepared by immunoSEQ multiplex PCR; TCRdb keeps only in-frame clonotypes and omits some of them. Here the sample spans roughly 28,000 clones, around four fifths being singletons. Per germline, CDR1 MNHNS and CDR2 SASEGT. CDR3 length: 12 residues. Trimming shortened V by 2 bases and J by 3 bases, and 5 bases separated the two germline ends. Sequencing input: blood. The receptor's source is a girl aged 2 to 9 with cystic fibrosis. The chain couples TRBV6-1 to TRBJ2-7; D not certain. The CDR3 protein is CASSETGYEQYF. The CDR3 coding sequence is TGTGCCAGCAGTGAAACGGGCTACGAGCAGTACTTC.